This T cell receptor beta chain was identified during a study of T-cell memory formation after mild COVID-19. Turning to the study itself: The TCR clusters were mostly specific to one donor. Study-wide results and caveats: Several responding clones turned up in pre-infection memory, indicating that cross-reactive memory may have taken part. CD4+ contracting clones were mainly CM and EM; CD8+ ones, EMRA.

As for this clonotype: What it binds is unknown.

The V and J ends lost 1 base and 1 base respectively, with 13 bases between them. CDR1 and CDR2 from the germline V gene are SEHNR and FQNEAQ (reference sequence). The CDR3 consists of 16 residues. Constant-segment-primed 5'RACE gave TCR alpha and TCR beta cDNA libraries with sample barcodes and UMIs. Using its own MiXCR run on the 5' RACE reads, TCRdb lists one record per CDR3 protein. The sample lists about 360,000 distinct CDR3 sequences; 13% to 15% were seen once. The rearrangement joins TRBV7-9 to TRBJ1-1, with a weak D call TRBD1 (5 bases). The sample comprised PBMCs or a T cell subset sorted from them (not recorded which). This clonotype was sampled from a man aged 18 to 29 who had mild COVID-19 (a few samples of this study predate the infection). Cell type and time point are not known. The CDR3 here is CASSLETDITNTEAFF. CDR3 DNA: TGTGCCAGCAGCTTAGAAACGGACATCACGAACACTGAAGCTTTCTTT.